The present T cell receptor beta chain was sequenced within a study of human T cells and chemical hapten exposure. Study summary: Mostly female patients had alopecia areata, totalis or universalis. Per-sample TCR yield variability stemmed mainly from small pooled library volume differences. The study's findings and limits: Among expanded TCRs, significantly more large CDR3 similarity clusters formed than among controls.

Time point indicated: patch test 1, 2 weeks after DPC sensitization. Treatment denoted: therapeutic diphenylcyclopropenone sensitization with weekly scalp DPC. Donors were 18 to 70-year-old alopecia patients suitable for DPC. The CDR3 spans 14 residues. Germline V CDR1 and CDR2: MNHEY, SMNVEV (reference sequence). J lost 9 bases, V lost 10 bases, and 14 bases had no gene match. MiXCR, run by TCRdb on the RACE reads, gives a single entry per CDR3 protein. Here the sample spans roughly 180,000 distinct CDR3 sequences, around 20% being singletons. With regard to this clonotype: Its antigen is not identified.

The V and J genes are TRBV27 and TRBJ2-1, with 8 positions matching TRBD2. The receptor was isolated from a woman in her forties or fifties with alopecia areata. Some clones in this sample may be carry-over from other donors' samples. Sequenced here: whole blood, sampled in connection with sensitization to the hapten diphenylcyclopropenone (DPC). The CDR3 reads CATSGTRSRGEQFF. In DNA, the CDR3 is TGTGCCACCTCCGGGACTAGGTCGCGGGGTGAGCAGTTCTTC.